Sequencing of this T cell receptor (beta chain) was carried out in a study of T cell changes during pregnancy in multiple sclerosis. Some clones are missing from TCRdb's copy, which holds only in-frame ones; the method was immunoSEQ multiplex PCR. The sample consists of 100,000 or so clones, 90% of them appearing once. CDR3 length: 14 residues. V was clipped by 0 bases and J by 2 bases, with 8 bases between them. The V gene's germline CDR1 is SGHTS and CDR2 YDEGEE. Material: peripheral blood, obtained in the second trimester of pregnancy. The rearrangement joins TRBV5-8 to TRBJ1-1; D unresolved. The clonotype was recovered from a female donor in good health, enrolled as a control in a pregnancy study. The CDR3 DNA reads as TGTGCCAGCAGCTTGGGCCAGATAAACACTGAAGCTTTCTTT. This translates into CASSLGQINTEAFF. Together with reference TRBV5-8 and TRBJ1-1, the CDR3 gives the full variable domain: EAGVTQSPTHLIKTRGQQATLRCSPISGHTSVYWYQQALGLGLQFLLWYDEGEERNRGNFPPRFSGRQFPNYSSELNVNALELEDSALYLCASSLGQINTEAFFGQGTRLTVV.